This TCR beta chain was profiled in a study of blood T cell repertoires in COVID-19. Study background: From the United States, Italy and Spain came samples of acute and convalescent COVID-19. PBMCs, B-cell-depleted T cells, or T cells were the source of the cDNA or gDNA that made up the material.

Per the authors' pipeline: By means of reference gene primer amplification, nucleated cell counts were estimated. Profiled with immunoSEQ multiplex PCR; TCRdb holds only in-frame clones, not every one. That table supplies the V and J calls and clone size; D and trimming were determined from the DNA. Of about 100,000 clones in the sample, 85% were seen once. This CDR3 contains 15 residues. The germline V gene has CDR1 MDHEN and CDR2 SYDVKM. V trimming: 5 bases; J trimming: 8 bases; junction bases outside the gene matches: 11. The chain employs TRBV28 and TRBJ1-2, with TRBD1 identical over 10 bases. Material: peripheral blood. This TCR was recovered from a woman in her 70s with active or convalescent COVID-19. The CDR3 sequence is CASSPGDRGLLGYTF. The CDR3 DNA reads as TGTGCCAGCAGTCCGGGGGACAGGGGATTATTGGGCTACACCTTC.